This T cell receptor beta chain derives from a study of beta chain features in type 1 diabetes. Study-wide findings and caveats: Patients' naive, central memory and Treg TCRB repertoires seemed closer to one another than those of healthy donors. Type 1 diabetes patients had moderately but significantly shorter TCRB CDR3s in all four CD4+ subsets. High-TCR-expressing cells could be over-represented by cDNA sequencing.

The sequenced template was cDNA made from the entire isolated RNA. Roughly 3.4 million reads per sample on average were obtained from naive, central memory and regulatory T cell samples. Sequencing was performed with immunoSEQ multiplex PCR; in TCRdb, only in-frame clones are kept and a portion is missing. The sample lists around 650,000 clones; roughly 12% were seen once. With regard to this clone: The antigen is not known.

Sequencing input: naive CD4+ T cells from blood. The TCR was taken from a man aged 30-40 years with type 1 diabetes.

CDR3 nucleotides: TGTGCCAGCAGTGAAGGTAGCGGGGTAAGCACAGATACGCAGTATTTT. This translates into CASSEGSGVSTDTQYF. The rearrangement links TRBV25-1 to TRBJ2-3; 8 bases match TRBD2. The CDR3 length is 16 residues. Trimming took 2 bases from V and 0 from J; bases not matched to a gene: 4. The germline V gene has CDR1 MGHDK and CDR2 SYGVNS.